This T cell receptor (beta chain) was found in a study of human T cells and chemical hapten exposure. Study information: Small volume differences among pooled libraries mainly caused per-sample TCR yield variation.

Single cDNA molecules in the library carried unique molecular identifiers attached during preparation. Via MiXCR, TCRdb re-called the RACE reads, giving one row per CDR3 protein. The sample records approximately 96,000 distinct CDR3 sequences, over 7.5% being singletons. V shed 0 bases and J shed 8 bases, with 14 bases lying between them. Germline CDR1 SGHRS, CDR2 YFSETQ. The CDR3 covers 14 residues. Noted time point: patch test 2, 6 weeks after DPC sensitization. Treatment denoted: therapeutic diphenylcyclopropenone sensitization with weekly scalp DPC. Specimen: whole blood, collected in connection with sensitization to the hapten diphenylcyclopropenone (DPC). This clonotype was obtained from a woman aged 40 to 49 with alopecia areata. Some clones in this sample may be carry-over from other donors' samples. J is TRBJ1-1 and V is TRBV5-1, with a possible D match to TRBD1 (6 bases). CDR3 sequence (DNA): TGCGCCAGCAGCTTGGATACAGGGAGGGCCGAAGCTTTCTTT. Residues: CASSLDTGRAEAFF.